This entry lists 7 T cell receptor beta chains sequenced from one sample in a study of T cells in Graves' hyperthyroidism and ophthalmopathy. The TCR beta CDR3 regions underwent amplification using RNA transcripts as the source. HTBI primers were employed in a first-round RT-PCR of the TCR CDR3. TCRdb analysed the multiplex PCR reads with MiXCR anew, one entry per CDR3 protein. The table shows around 350,000 distinct CDR3 sequences, with 15% to 20% occurring only once. Material for sequencing was blood. These receptors came from a young woman with Graves' hyperthyroidism.

Ten or more counts support this clonotype. The chain couples TRBV19 to TRBJ1-5; maybe TRBD1 (5 bases). The CDR3 runs to 14 residues. V was clipped by 5 bases and J by 4 bases, with 12 bases between them. Germline V lookup: CDR1 LNHDA, CDR2 SQIVND (reference sequence). The CDR3 DNA is TGTGCCAGTAGTCTGGGCAGGACAAATCAGCCCCAGCATTTT. Its translation: CASSLGRTNQPQHF.

The chain uses TRBV4-1 and TRBJ2-7; D is perhaps TRBD1 (5 bases). With 4 bases removed from V and 5 bases from J, the gap between germline ends came to 9 bases. From germline, CDR1 is MGHRA and CDR2 YSYEKL. The CDR3 sequence is 12 residues long. The CDR3 coding sequence is TGCGCCAGCAGCCGGGGCGGAAACGAGCAGTACTTC. Translating gives CASSRGGNEQYF.

This clonotype showed up just a few times. V and J are TRBV5-1 and TRBJ2-2; D perhaps matches TRBD2 (5 bases). The length of the CDR3 is 16 residues. Germline lookup yields CDR1 SGHRS and CDR2 YFSETQ. Trimming stripped 0 bases from V and 8 bases from J, with 17 bases between. The CDR3 DNA is TGCGCCAGCAGCTTGGATCCCCCCGGGGTGACTGGGGAGCTGTTTTTT. Residues: CASSLDPPGVTGELFF.

In this sample, this clonotype turned up many times. V and J are TRBV12-3 or TRBV12-4 and TRBJ1-2; D is ambiguous. The length of the CDR3 is 12 residues. Trimming took off 3 bases at V and 6 bases at J, with 8 bases between the two ends. The CDR3 is CASSFWADGYTF. In DNA, the CDR3 is TGTGCCAGCAGTTTTTGGGCGGATGGCTACACCTTC.

The sample holds one count of this clonotype. J is TRBJ2-2 and V is TRBV7-8, with D hard to call. The CDR3 consists of 14 residues. Germline assignment: CDR1 SGHVS and CDR2 FQNEAQ. V lost 2 bases and J 4 bases, leaving 8 bases between the germline ends. DNA of the CDR3: TGTGCCAGCAGCTTACGTAGAGCCACCGGGGAGCTGTTTTTT. Encoded protein: CASSLRRATGELFF.

This clonotype appeared many times. This chain connects TRBV5-6 to TRBJ1-2; TRBD1 agrees at 8 bases. The V and J ends lost 3 bases and 6 bases, in that order; junction bases with no gene match: 4. This CDR3 has 13 residues. Germline V lookup: CDR1 SGHDT, CDR2 YYEEEE. In DNA, the CDR3 is TGTGCCAGCAGCTACGGACAGGGAAATGGCTACACCTTC. Protein: CASSYGQGNGYTF.

The chain combines TRBV28 with TRBJ2-7; D unresolved. V was clipped by 1 base and J by 1 base, with 5 bases between them. CDR1 MDHEN and CDR2 SYDVKM come from the germline V gene. The CDR3 contains 13 residues. CDR3 nucleotides: TGTGCCAGCAGTTTATTATCTTCCTACGAGCAGTACTTC. As protein: CASSLLSSYEQYF.